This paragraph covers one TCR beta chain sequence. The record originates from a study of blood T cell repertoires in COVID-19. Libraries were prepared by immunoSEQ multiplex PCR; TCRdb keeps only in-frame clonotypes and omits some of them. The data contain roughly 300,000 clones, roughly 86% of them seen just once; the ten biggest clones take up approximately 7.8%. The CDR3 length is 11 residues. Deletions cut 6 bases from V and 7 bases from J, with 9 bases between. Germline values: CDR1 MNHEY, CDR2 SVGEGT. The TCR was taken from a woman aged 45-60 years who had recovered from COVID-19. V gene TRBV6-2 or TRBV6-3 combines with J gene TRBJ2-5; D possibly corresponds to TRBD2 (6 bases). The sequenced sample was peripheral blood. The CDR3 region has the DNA TGTGCCAGCAGCCCCGGGGGGACCCAGTACTTC. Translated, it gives CASSPGGTQYF.